Described below is a single T cell receptor (beta chain) sequence and its context. This clone has a single count. The specificity of this receptor is unknown. The sample holds no much larger clone one base away, and base qualities are not on file. V has 4 bases trimmed and J has 7 bases trimmed; junction bases matching no gene number 10. Measured from the cysteine to the phenylalanine, the CDR3 is 15 residues long. The only DNA kept is the CDR3, 45 bases in frame from the first base. The germline V gene (reference sequence) specifies SGHNT as CDR1 and YYREEE as CDR2. The data were obtained in a study of blood T cell repertoires in COVID-19 (dated by TCRdb to about 2020). Some background on the complete study: Samples covering the acute and convalescent phases of COVID-19 were provided by collaborators in the United States, Italy and Spain. Where available, HLA class I and class II types were obtained from metadata supplied by the sample provider rather than from assay-based typing. Nearly every sample came with metadata listing a de-identified subject ID, COVID-19 status, age in years and sex. The material from the prospective study consisted of cDNA or gDNA derived from T cells, B-cell-depleted T cells, or PBMCs. Samples were obtained from the ongoing ImmuneRACE study (first 160 participants) and from some 1,300 subjects provided by 6 global collaborators. The repertoires were made available in a free public database intended to serve as a resource for research on the immune response to SARS-CoV-2. Subjects who had been exposed to COVID-19, were actively infected with it, or had recovered from it provided the deeply sampled blood TCRbeta repertoires that made up the dataset.

The immunoSEQ Assay, a bias-controlled multiplex PCR, was used to amplify TCRbeta CDR3 regions from genomic DNA. The published analysis was carried out like this. The number of nucleated cells in each sample was estimated by amplification of reference gene primers within the assay. To quantify the absolute abundance of each unique TCRbeta CDR3 rearrangement, sequence reads were collapsed and filtered. Productive Simpson clonality was computed per sample as the square root of Simpson's diversity index over productive rearrangements. What TCRdb holds here is the immuneACCESS table cut down to in-frame rearrangements. Part of the clones is not present; checked against another copy, under half of the missing clones reflect an unresolved V gene, and the others are unexplained. Clone size and V and J calls were adopted from that table, with D and trimming inferred from the DNA. A total of approximately 120,000 clones appear in this sample, approximately 90% of them only once. Roughly 2% of the sample is taken by the ten largest.

Results the study describes overall, beyond this receptor: Clinical and demographic metadata were provided uncurated, with the amount varying by source and participant.

One collaborating source in Seattle enrolled patients during active infection and followed them longitudinally through the course of disease. Collaborating institutions collected whole blood in K2EDTA tubes following their own protocols. For TCRbeta analysis, collaborators shipped samples in one of three forms: frozen whole blood, isolated PBMCs, or DNA extracted from either of those sample types. The sequencing sample was made of peripheral blood. The chain employs TRBV5-4 and TRBJ2-7; TRBD1 agrees with 11 junctional bases. The clonotype comes from a man between 45 and 60 years old with COVID-19, enrolled during active disease. The sequenced DNA: TGTGCCAGCAGCCGCAGGGACAGGGGGTCGACAGAGCAGTACTTC. Its translation is CASSRRDRGSTEQYF.